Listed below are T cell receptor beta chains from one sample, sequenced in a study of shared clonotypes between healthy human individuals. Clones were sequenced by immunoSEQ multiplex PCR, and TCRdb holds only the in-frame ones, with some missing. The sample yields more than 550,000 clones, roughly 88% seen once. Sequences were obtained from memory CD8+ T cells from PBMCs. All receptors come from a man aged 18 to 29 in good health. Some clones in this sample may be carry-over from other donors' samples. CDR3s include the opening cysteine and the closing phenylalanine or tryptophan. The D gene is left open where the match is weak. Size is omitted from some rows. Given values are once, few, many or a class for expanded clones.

CDR3aa: CASSAGTEANYGYTF; CDR3nt: TGTGCCAGCAGTGCCGGGACAGAAGCGAACTATGGCTACACCTTC; d_gene: TRBD1; v_gene: TRBV28; abundance: -; j_gene: TRBJ1-2
CDR3aa: CASSYSGNGETQYF; CDR3nt: TGTGCCAGCAGTTACTCGGGGAATGGAGAGACCCAGTACTTC; d_gene: -; v_gene: TRBV6-5; abundance: once; j_gene: TRBJ2-5
CDR3aa: CASSQDRAAAATNEKLFF; CDR3nt: TGTGCCAGCAGCCAAGATAGGGCAGCAGCTGCAACTAATGAAAAACTGTTTTTT; d_gene: -; v_gene: TRBV4-2; abundance: -; j_gene: TRBJ1-4
CDR3aa: CASSFQTSYEQYF; CDR3nt: TGTGCCAGCAGCTTCCAGACCTCCTACGAGCAGTACTTC; d_gene: -; v_gene: TRBV11-2; abundance: few; j_gene: TRBJ2-7
CDR3aa: CASFRDRVETQYF; CDR3nt: TGTGCCAGCTTCCGGGACAGGGTCGAGACCCAGTACTTC; d_gene: TRBD1; v_gene: TRBV28; abundance: -; j_gene: TRBJ2-5
CDR3aa: CASSISSRGTDTQYF; CDR3nt: TGTGCCAGTAGTATATCTAGCCGGGGCACAGATACGCAGTATTTT; d_gene: -; v_gene: TRBV19; abundance: -; j_gene: TRBJ2-3
CDR3aa: CASSIIGTSYEQYF; CDR3nt: TGTGCCAGCAGTATTATTGGGACTTCTTACGAGCAGTACTTC; d_gene: -; v_gene: TRBV27; abundance: -; j_gene: TRBJ2-7
CDR3aa: CAWSKTRGFYEQYF; CDR3nt: TGTGCCTGGAGTAAGACTCGGGGGTTCTACGAGCAGTACTTC; d_gene: -; v_gene: TRBV30; abundance: -; j_gene: TRBJ2-7
CDR3aa: CASSLLAAGPRYEQYF; CDR3nt: TGTGCCAGCAGTTTATTGGCTGCGGGACCGCGTTACGAGCAGTACTTC; d_gene: -; v_gene: TRBV27; abundance: -; j_gene: TRBJ2-7
CDR3aa: CAISQTLVTGSRLAGMEYEQYF; CDR3nt: TGTGCCATCAGCCAGACCCTAGTGACAGGCTCTAGGCTAGCGGGCATGGAATACGAGCAGTACTTC; d_gene: TRBD2; v_gene: TRBV10-3; abundance: -; j_gene: TRBJ2-7
CDR3aa: CATAPTSGSYEQYF; CDR3nt: TGTGCCACCGCCCCGACTAGCGGGAGCTACGAGCAGTACTTC; d_gene: TRBD2; v_gene: TRBV6-4; abundance: -; j_gene: TRBJ2-7
CDR3aa: CASSQSSGRPRGYEQYF; CDR3nt: TGCGCCAGCAGCCAAAGTAGCGGGAGGCCCAGGGGCTACGAGCAGTACTTC; d_gene: TRBD2; v_gene: TRBV4-3; abundance: -; j_gene: TRBJ2-7
CDR3aa: CASSRSAGTYNEQFF; CDR3nt: TGTGCCAGCTCACGCTCAGCGGGAACCTACAATGAGCAGTTCTTC; d_gene: TRBD2; v_gene: TRBV18; abundance: -; j_gene: TRBJ2-1
CDR3aa: CASSIGGEQFF; CDR3nt: TGTGCCAGCTCAATCGGGGGTGAGCAGTTCTTC; d_gene: -; v_gene: TRBV18; abundance: -; j_gene: TRBJ2-1
CDR3aa: CASSSTRGTSISGELFF; CDR3nt: TGTGCCAGCAGCTCAACCCGGGGGACTAGTATCTCCGGGGAGCTGTTTTTT; d_gene: TRBD2; v_gene: TRBV7-9; abundance: -; j_gene: TRBJ2-2
CDR3aa: CASSAAGTPKNTGELFF; CDR3nt: TGTGCCAGCAGCGCCGCCGGGACACCCAAGAACACCGGGGAGCTGTTTTTT; d_gene: -; v_gene: TRBV9; abundance: -; j_gene: TRBJ2-2
CDR3aa: CASSTPWEDSANSPLHF; CDR3nt: TGTGCCAGCAGCACCCCCTGGGAGGACAGTGCTAATTCACCCCTCCACTTT; d_gene: -; v_gene: TRBV28; abundance: once; j_gene: TRBJ1-6
CDR3aa: CASSLFVTGQETQYF; CDR3nt: TGTGCCAGCAGTTTATTTGTAACAGGGCAAGAGACCCAGTACTTC; d_gene: -; v_gene: TRBV28; abundance: once; j_gene: TRBJ2-5
CDR3aa: CASREWSSTDTQYF; CDR3nt: TGTGCCAGCAGGGAATGGTCTAGCACAGATACGCAGTATTTT; d_gene: -; v_gene: TRBV7-3; abundance: -; j_gene: TRBJ2-3
CDR3aa: CASSPASGDPSYEQYF; CDR3nt: TGTGCCAGCAGCCCTGCGTCCGGGGACCCCTCCTACGAGCAGTACTTC; d_gene: -; v_gene: TRBV13; abundance: -; j_gene: TRBJ2-7
CDR3aa: CASSEGLRGRSIGYTF; CDR3nt: TGTGCCAGCAGTGAAGGTTTGCGGGGGAGGAGTATTGGCTACACCTTC; d_gene: -; v_gene: TRBV6-1; abundance: -; j_gene: TRBJ1-2
CDR3aa: CASSLVRDEQYF; CDR3nt: TGTGCCAGCAGCTTAGTAAGAGACGAGCAGTACTTC; d_gene: -; v_gene: TRBV7-9; abundance: once; j_gene: TRBJ2-7
CDR3aa: CASSWSTGEDTEAFF; CDR3nt: TGCGCCAGCAGCTGGTCAACAGGGGAGGACACTGAAGCTTTCTTT; d_gene: TRBD1; v_gene: TRBV5-1; abundance: -; j_gene: TRBJ1-1
CDR3aa: CASSAQDTDTQYF; CDR3nt: TGTGCCAGCAGCGCACAGGACACAGATACGCAGTATTTT; d_gene: -; v_gene: TRBV13; abundance: -; j_gene: TRBJ2-3
CDR3aa: CASSGTVAWDEQYF; CDR3nt: TGTGCCAGCAGCGGGACCGTAGCTTGGGACGAGCAGTACTTC; d_gene: -; v_gene: TRBV9; abundance: -; j_gene: TRBJ2-7
CDR3aa: CASSFWTGGTEAFF; CDR3nt: TGTGCCAGCAGCTTCTGGACAGGGGGCACTGAAGCTTTCTTT; d_gene: TRBD1; v_gene: TRBV5-4; abundance: -; j_gene: TRBJ1-1
CDR3aa: CATSTRGTGGINPVMNTEAFF; CDR3nt: TGTGCCACCAGCACAAGAGGGACAGGGGGTATTAACCCTGTAATGAACACTGAAGCTTTCTTT; d_gene: TRBD1; v_gene: TRBV15; abundance: -; j_gene: TRBJ1-1
CDR3aa: CATARGGQTYNEQFF; CDR3nt: TGTGCCACCGCCAGGGGCGGGCAGACCTACAATGAGCAGTTCTTC; d_gene: -; v_gene: TRBV10-3; abundance: -; j_gene: TRBJ2-1
CDR3aa: CASSLRSRGQLLYEQYF; CDR3nt: TGTGCCAGCAGCTTGAGAAGTAGGGGACAGCTTTTATACGAGCAGTACTTC; d_gene: TRBD1; v_gene: TRBV5-4; abundance: once; j_gene: TRBJ2-7
CDR3aa: CSVVGGDYGYTF; CDR3nt: TGCAGCGTTGTGGGGGGAGACTATGGCTACACCTTC; d_gene: -; v_gene: TRBV29-1; abundance: -; j_gene: TRBJ1-2
CDR3aa: CATAAGVSGANVLTF; CDR3nt: TGTGCCACCGCAGCAGGGGTGTCTGGGGCCAACGTCCTGACTTTC; d_gene: -; v_gene: TRBV15; abundance: -; j_gene: TRBJ2-6
CDR3aa: CASSLRAGYEQYF; CDR3nt: TGTGCCAGCAGTTTAAGGGCAGGGTACGAGCAGTACTTC; d_gene: -; v_gene: TRBV27; abundance: -; j_gene: TRBJ2-7
CDR3aa: CASRLIEETQYF; CDR3nt: TGTGCCAGCAGACTAATAGAAGAGACCCAGTACTTC; d_gene: -; v_gene: TRBV7-9; abundance: -; j_gene: TRBJ2-5
CDR3aa: CASSLRFRAAAMNTEAFF; CDR3nt: TGTGCCAGCAGTTTAAGGTTTAGGGCGGCTGCCATGAACACTGAAGCTTTCTTT; d_gene: -; v_gene: TRBV28; abundance: -; j_gene: TRBJ1-1
CDR3aa: CASSLGQGFYEQYF; CDR3nt: TGTGCCAGCAGCTTGGGACAGGGGTTCTACGAGCAGTACTTC; d_gene: TRBD1; v_gene: TRBV7-9; abundance: once; j_gene: TRBJ2-7
CDR3aa: CASSQEGHNYGYTF; CDR3nt: TGTGCCAGCAGCCAAGAGGGACACAACTATGGCTACACCTTC; d_gene: -; v_gene: TRBV14; abundance: -; j_gene: TRBJ1-2
CDR3aa: CATRYGGDFLPLF; CDR3nt: TGTGCCACCAGGTATGGGGGCGACTTTTTGCCCCTATTC; d_gene: -; v_gene: TRBV15; abundance: -; j_gene: TRBJ1-2
CDR3aa: CASSYSTGNYGYTF; CDR3nt: TGTGCCAGCAGTTACTCGACAGGGAACTATGGCTACACCTTC; d_gene: TRBD1; v_gene: TRBV6-5; abundance: -; j_gene: TRBJ1-2